This entry lists 26 T cell receptor beta chains sequenced from one sample in a study of beta chain features in type 1 diabetes. Isolated RNA was reverse transcribed in full, so expressed TCRB transcripts were sequenced. TCRdb's copy holds only in-frame clones and misses some; the assay was immunoSEQ multiplex PCR. The sample has roughly 300,000 clones, around 15% seen once; the top ten hold around 7%. Sample: central memory CD4+ T cells from blood. All receptors derive from a man aged 25 to 40 in good health.

This clone was recorded a few times. This chain connects TRBV7-9 to TRBJ1-5; D is unclear. This CDR3 has 13 amino acids. The ends were cut back, 3 bases at V and 5 bases at J, with 8 bases in the middle. Germline lookup yields CDR1 SEHNR and CDR2 FQNEAQ (reference sequence). The CDR3 region is CASSLVFDQPQHF. DNA for the CDR3: TGTGCCAGCAGCTTGGTCTTTGATCAGCCCCAGCATTTT.

The chain joins TRBV2 to TRBJ2-3; 11 positions agree with TRBD2. Trimming cost V 10 bases and J 5 bases; bases outside gene matches: 2. This CDR3 has 12 residues. Germline lookup yields CDR1 SNHLY and CDR2 FYNNEI. CDR3 DNA sequence: TGTGCCATCACTAGCGGGGGAGATACGCAGTATTTT. It is translated as CAITSGGDTQYF.

This clone was seen a few times. The chain links TRBV11-2 to TRBJ1-5; D not resolved. Germline lookup yields CDR1 SGHAT and CDR2 FQNNGV. CDR3 length equals 14 residues. Trimming pared 0 bases from V and 5 bases from J, leaving 8 bases between. The CDR3 is CASSLDLLYQPQHF. The CDR3 region has the DNA TGTGCCAGCAGCTTAGACCTCCTCTATCAGCCCCAGCATTTT. Full variable domain (missing parts from reference TRBV11-2 and TRBJ1-5): EAGVAQSPRYKIIEKRQSVAFWCNPISGHATLYWYQQILGQGPKLLIQFQNNGVVDDSQLPKDRFSAERLKGVDSTLKIQPAKLEDSAVYLCASSLDLLYQPQHFGDGTRLSIL.

The gene calls are TRBV30 and TRBJ2-1; D remains unclear. This CDR3 is built from 11 residues. The germline V gene encodes CDR1 GTSNPN and CDR2 SVGIG (reference sequence). The ends were cut back, 0 bases at V and 12 bases at J, with 9 bases in the middle. The CDR3 spells CAWSVSRRQFF. As DNA, the CDR3 is TGTGCCTGGAGTGTTTCGAGGCGGCAGTTCTTC. Full variable domain (remainder filled in from reference TRBV30 and TRBJ2-1): SQTIHQWPATLVQPVGSPLSLECTVEGTSNPNLYWYRQAAGRGLQLLFYSVGIGQISSEVPQNLSASRPQDRQFILSSKKLLLSDSGFYLCAWSVSRRQFFGPGTRLTVL.

The rearrangement joins TRBV2 to TRBJ1-4, with TRBD1 as a possible D gene (6 bases). CDR1 and CDR2 (germline): SNHLY, FYNNEI. The CDR3 has 15 amino acids. The germline V and J ends were trimmed by 6 bases and 7 bases, with 18 bases remaining between them. CDR3 amino acids: CASRKDSVIVEKLFF. The CDR3, as DNA: TGTGCCAGCAGGAAGGACAGTGTAATAGTTGAAAAACTGTTTTTT.

This clone appeared a few times. For the CDR3, the DNA is TGTGCCAGCAGCTTATCGGATCAGCCCCAGCATTTT. Translation: CASSLSDQPQHF. This chain connects TRBV4-2 to TRBJ1-5; no firm D call. The CDR3 runs 12 residues. Germline V gives CDR1 LGHNA, CDR2 YNFKEQ. V was shortened by 5 bases and J by 5 bases, with 7 bases between the two germline ends.

J is TRBJ1-3 and V is TRBV9, with 7 bases aligning to TRBD1. V lost 2 bases and J lost 5; bases outside the gene matches: 10. The CDR3 has 16 residues. CDR1 SGDLS and CDR2 YYNGEE come from the germline V gene. The CDR3 region has the DNA TGTGCCAGCAGCGTTATGGGGGACAGCGAGCGAAACACCATATATTTT. It translates to CASSVMGDSERNTIYF.

The rearrangement uses TRBV6-4 and TRBJ2-1; D may be TRBD1 or TRBD2 (6 bases each). V was pared by 6 bases and J by 0 bases, with 15 bases between. Germline CDR1 is MRHNA and CDR2 is SNTAGT. The CDR3 has 16 amino acids. CDR3: CASRPEGGSSYNEQFF. For the CDR3, the DNA is TGTGCCAGCAGACCCGAGGGGGGAAGCTCCTACAATGAGCAGTTCTTC.

This clone was observed once. The V gene is TRBV9, the J gene TRBJ2-1; 13 bases match TRBD2. This CDR3 contains 15 residues. The germline CDR1 and CDR2 sequences are SGDLS and YYNGEE. J lost 7 bases, V lost 4 bases, and 5 bases had no gene match. The chain's CDR3 is CASSLGLAGMNEQFF. Written as DNA, the CDR3 is TGTGCCAGCAGCCTGGGACTAGCGGGGATGAATGAGCAGTTCTTC.

This clone turned up a few times. V gene TRBV27 combines with J gene TRBJ2-7; D is unclear. The germline V gene has CDR1 MNHEY and CDR2 SMNVEV (reference sequence). CDR3 length: 13 residues. Deletions cut 6 bases from V and 3 bases from J, with 12 bases between. Here the CDR3 DNA reads TGTGCCAGCAGCCTGACCCCACGCTACGAGCAGTACTTC. Its protein is CASSLTPRYEQYF.

This clone was seen a few times. J is TRBJ2-7 and V is TRBV4-1; 10 bases are shared with TRBD2. This CDR3 has 16 amino acids. Unmatched junction bases numbered 9, after V lost 0 bases and J lost 7 bases. From germline, CDR1 is MGHRA and CDR2 YSYEKL. In DNA form, the CDR3 reads TGCGCCAGCAGCCAAGATCCCAACGGACTAGCGGATGAGCAGTACGTC. Translating gives CASSQDPNGLADEQYV.

This clone has more than one count but fewer than ten. The chain carries TRBV25-1 and TRBJ2-7; TRBD1 matches 8 bases. Per germline, CDR1 MGHDK and CDR2 SYGVNS. Trimming cost V 6 bases and J 3 bases; bases outside gene matches: 4. The CDR3 is 13 amino acids. Here the CDR3 DNA reads TGTGCCAGCAGGGGGACAGGAGTCTACGAGCAGTACTTC. Its protein is CASRGTGVYEQYF.

This clone was observed at least ten times. Other DNA sequences in this sample translate to the same CDR3. The V gene is TRBV6-1, the J gene TRBJ2-7, with 12 bases aligning to TRBD2. The CDR3 totals 15 residues. In germline, CDR1 is MNHNS, CDR2 SASEGT. Losses at the gene ends were 6 bases for V and 0 bases for J; bases not matched to a gene: 3. DNA of the CDR3: TGTGCCAGCAGCGGACTAGCGGGGAGCTCCTACGAGCAGTACGTC. This sequence encodes CASSGLAGSSYEQYV.

This clone was seen a few times. The chain carries TRBV18 and TRBJ1-6; D possibly corresponds to TRBD1 (5 bases). The germline CDR1 and CDR2 sequences are KGHSH and LQKENI. There are 15 residues in the CDR3. Trimming took off 3 bases at V and 7 bases at J, with 13 bases between the two ends. This CDR3 reads CASSPHPSGNSPLHF. The CDR3 DNA sequence: TGTGCCAGCTCACCCCACCCCTCAGGGAATTCACCCCTCCACTTT.

The J gene is TRBJ2-5, the V gene TRBV6-5; tentative D call: TRBD2 (6 bases). Germline V gives CDR1 MNHEY, CDR2 SVGAGI. Trimming left V 6 bases short and J 4 bases short, with 12 bases between. The CDR3 spans 13 residues. CDR3 residues: CASSRLGLETQYF. For the CDR3, the DNA is TGTGCCAGCAGCCGACTAGGTTTAGAGACCCAGTACTTC.

This chain joins TRBV4-3 and TRBJ1-2; 7 bases agree with TRBD1. The CDR3 consists of 16 residues. In germline, CDR1 is LGHNA, CDR2 YSLEER. V shed 1 base and J 8 bases; nucleotides not matched to a gene: 13. As DNA, the CDR3 is TGCGCCAGCAGCCAAGTATCAGGGGGAAGTGGGGGAGGCTACACCTTC. Its protein product is CASSQVSGGSGGGYTF.

This clone was found a few times. The chain uses TRBV7-9 and TRBJ2-4; 7 nucleotides match TRBD1. This CDR3 contains 17 residues. V gave up 2 bases and J gave up 6 bases; unmatched junction bases: 13. Germline lookup yields CDR1 SEHNR and CDR2 FQNEAQ (reference sequence). The CDR3 region has the DNA TGTGCCAGCAGCTTACTTACCAGGACAGGTTCCATAAACATTCAGTACTTC. This codes for CASSLLTRTGSINIQYF.

This clone appeared a few times. This chain links TRBV7-9 with TRBJ2-1, with D perhaps TRBD1 (5 bases). CDR3 length: 13 residues. Germline V gene data show CDR1 as SEHNR and CDR2 as FQNEAQ (reference sequence). V was clipped by 5 bases and J by 6 bases, with 11 bases between them. This chain's CDR3 is CASSRQGLNEQFF. The CDR3 DNA follows: TGTGCCAGCAGCCGTCAGGGCCTCAATGAGCAGTTCTTC.

This clone was seen more than once but under ten times. The V and J genes are TRBV6-5 and TRBJ1-2, with D uncertain. CDR1 MNHEY and CDR2 SVGAGI come from the germline V gene. Trimming removed 1 base from V and 6 bases from J, with 9 bases in between. The CDR3 extends over 13 amino acids. The CDR3 bases are TGTGCCAGCAGTTACTGGAGGGCCGATGGCTACACCTTC. As protein: CASSYWRADGYTF.

In this sample, this clone turned up once. The chain is built from TRBV18 and TRBJ2-5; D gene unclear. Per germline, CDR1 KGHSH and CDR2 LQKENI. Trimming shortened V by 3 bases and J by 4 bases, and 15 bases separated the two germline ends. The CDR3 consists of 15 residues. CDR3 protein: CASSPATTVRETQYF. The CDR3 DNA follows: TGTGCCAGCTCACCGGCAACAACGGTTCGAGAGACCCAGTACTTC.

There are a few counts of this clone. Written as DNA, the CDR3 is TGTGCCAGCGGGCTAGCCAATCAGCCCCAGCATTTT. Translating gives CASGLANQPQHF. V is TRBV2 and J is TRBJ1-5; D unclear. This CDR3 comprises 12 residues. The germline V gene encodes CDR1 SNHLY and CDR2 FYNNEI. V was shortened by 8 bases and J by 3 bases, with 8 bases between the two germline ends.

The chain links TRBV7-9 to TRBJ2-7; 7 nucleotides match TRBD1. This CDR3 is 14 amino acids long. Germline assignment: CDR1 SEHNR and CDR2 FQNEAQ (reference sequence). V lost 5 bases to trimming and J lost 1 base; unmatched junction nucleotides: 5. The CDR3 region is CASSQGQMSYEQYF. In DNA, the CDR3 is TGTGCCAGCAGCCAGGGACAGATGTCCTACGAGCAGTACTTC.

The V call is TRBV9, the J call TRBJ2-5; TRBD1 might be the D (6 bases). The ends were cut back, 4 bases at V and 3 bases at J, with 13 bases in the middle. The CDR3 extends over 14 amino acids. The germline V gene encodes CDR1 SGDLS and CDR2 YYNGEE. The CDR3 sequence is CASSLGGFEETQYF. DNA for the CDR3: TGTGCCAGCAGCCTAGGGGGTTTTGAAGAGACCCAGTACTTC.

This chain links TRBV25-1 with TRBJ2-7, with 8 bases lining up with TRBD1. This CDR3 is 14 amino acids long. Looked up from germline, CDR1 is MGHDK and CDR2 is SYGVNS. V shed 3 bases, J shed 3 bases, and the junction held 4 bases outside the gene matches. The CDR3 bases are TGTGCCAGCAGTGAGGCAGGGGGCGGCTACGAGCAGTACTTC. Translating gives CASSEAGGGYEQYF.

The table lists this clone with many counts. V is TRBV14 and J is TRBJ2-1; D unresolved. The V gene lost 8 bases and the J gene lost 6 bases, with 11 bases spanning the gap. This CDR3 comprises 12 residues. Germline V gene sequence: CDR1 SGHDN, CDR2 FVKESK. The CDR3 DNA is TGTGCCAGCGCAGCGTTTTCCAATGAGCAGTTCTTC. Its translation is CASAAFSNEQFF.

The V gene is TRBV11-3, the J gene TRBJ2-4; D is uncertain. The CDR3 loop spans 15 amino acids. Germline V gene sequence: CDR1 SGHNT, CDR2 YENEEA. The ends were cut back, 0 bases at V and 5 bases at J, with 11 bases in the middle. CDR3 DNA: TGTGCCAGCAGCTTAGATTCCCGGCTCCAAAACATTCAGTACTTC. Protein sequence: CASSLDSRLQNIQYF.